The rows below give T cell receptor beta chains drawn from one sample of a study of cytomegalovirus exposure and HLA in healthy donors. Clones were read by immunoSEQ multiplex PCR, and TCRdb kept only the in-frame ones, dropping some. The repertoire holds under 200,000 clones, with about 82% as singletons. Material for sequencing was PBMCs. These receptors were obtained from a woman between 50 and 59 years old in good health and CMV-seropositive. Each CDR3 is given with its conserved first and last residue. Each record gives: V gene, J gene, CDR3 protein.

V gene: TRBV4-1
J gene: TRBJ2-3
CDR3 protein: CASSHHGTSTDTQYF

V gene: TRBV19
J gene: TRBJ1-5
CDR3 protein: CASRTGENNQPQHF

V gene: TRBV7-6
J gene: TRBJ1-2
CDR3 protein: CASSEPGYGYTF

V gene: TRBV6-6
J gene: TRBJ1-2
CDR3 protein: CASSYSNTGGFGYTF

V gene: TRBV6-5
J gene: TRBJ2-7
CDR3 protein: CASFAGLHSYEQYF

V gene: TRBV28
J gene: TRBJ1-3
CDR3 protein: CASSHGTGLGNTIYF

V gene: TRBV5-1
J gene: TRBJ2-7
CDR3 protein: CASSLSGTWEQYF

V gene: TRBV19
J gene: TRBJ1-2
CDR3 protein: CASGDREIDGYTF

V gene: TRBV19
J gene: TRBJ1-2
CDR3 protein: CASSRGTPGYTF

V gene: TRBV19
J gene: TRBJ2-7
CDR3 protein: CASSTSLAADEQYF

V gene: TRBV7-3
J gene: TRBJ2-3
CDR3 protein: CASSLIPGGGSDTQYF

V gene: TRBV7-9
J gene: TRBJ2-2
CDR3 protein: CASSFSGVNTGELFF

V gene: TRBV19
J gene: TRBJ2-1
CDR3 protein: CASTQRGGEQFF

V gene: TRBV5-4
J gene: TRBJ2-7
CDR3 protein: CASSLSGGGLEQYF

V gene: TRBV18
J gene: TRBJ1-4
CDR3 protein: CASSPQGMVEKLFF

V gene: TRBV7-2
J gene: TRBJ1-5
CDR3 protein: CASSSGQGNARQPQHF

V gene: TRBV7-9
J gene: TRBJ2-7
CDR3 protein: CASSPIRGGRAQESYEQYF

V gene: TRBV28
J gene: TRBJ2-7
CDR3 protein: CASSQIEGVAYEQYF

V gene: TRBV28
J gene: TRBJ2-2
CDR3 protein: CASSFSSGRAGGELFF

V gene: TRBV7-9
J gene: TRBJ1-1
CDR3 protein: CASRAENTEAFF

V gene: TRBV4-2
J gene: TRBJ2-5
CDR3 protein: CASSQVGVPETQYF

V gene: TRBV4-3
J gene: TRBJ2-5
CDR3 protein: CASSQDFRGEETQYF

V gene: TRBV27
J gene: TRBJ1-6
CDR3 protein: CASSMEGYISSPLHF

V gene: TRBV23-1
J gene: TRBJ2-5
CDR3 protein: CASSQSVAGEELETQYF